This is a list of T cell receptor beta chains from one sample in a study of cytomegalovirus exposure and HLA in healthy donors. Repertoires were generated with immunoSEQ multiplex PCR, while TCRdb's copy carries only in-frame clones and drops some. The sample carries 160,000 or so clones, about 80% recorded once. The specimen was PBMCs. The source is a man younger than 45 in good health and CMV-seronegative. CDR3s include the opening cysteine and the closing phenylalanine or tryptophan. The D gene is left open where the match is weak. The size field is filled for only some rows; it gives once, few, many or a size class.

length	size	D	V	J	DNA	CDR3
16	-	TRBD1	TRBV7-6	TRBJ1-2	TGTGCCAGCAGCGAGAGGGGACAGTATTCTAACTATGGCTACACCTTC	CASSERGQYSNYGYTF
15	-	-	TRBV27	TRBJ1-4	TGTGCCAGCAGTTTATTGGGGGGGCTGGACGAAAAACTGTTTTTT	CASSLLGGLDEKLFF
14	-	-	TRBV19	TRBJ1-4	TGTGCCAGTAGTATGCTAGAAGAGGTTGGAAAACTGTTTTTT	CASSMLEEVGKLFF
10	-	-	TRBV20-1	TRBJ1-1	TGCAGTGCCCGGGACTGTGAAGCTTTCTTT	CSARDCEAFF
17	-	TRBD2	TRBV4-3	TRBJ2-3	TGCGCCAGCAGCCAAGAGCTGGCGGGGGGGCCGAAAGATACGCAGTATTTT	CASSQELAGGPKDTQYF
14	-	TRBD2	TRBV6-5	TRBJ2-7	TGTGCCAGCAGCCGGCTAGCGGGAGGTTACGAGCAGTACTTC	CASSRLAGGYEQYF
13	-	-	TRBV9	TRBJ2-2	TGTGCCAGCAGCGCCCTTAGCACCGGGGAGCTGTTTTTT	CASSALSTGELFF
11	few	-	TRBV5-5	TRBJ1-1	TGTGCCAGCAGCTATAGAGGAGGGGCTTTCTTT	CASSYRGGAFF
14	-	-	TRBV9	TRBJ1-6	TGTGCCAGCAGCGGAGACAGGACTGGGCCACCCCTCCACTTT	CASSGDRTGPPLHF
14	-	-	TRBV25-1	TRBJ2-3	TGTGCCAGCAGTGATGCGGGGAGCACAGATACGCAGTATTTT	CASSDAGSTDTQYF
15	-	TRBD1	TRBV28	TRBJ2-3	TGTGCCAGCAGTTTGGCCGGGACAGGCACAGATACGCAGTATTTT	CASSLAGTGTDTQYF
14	-	TRBD2	TRBV19	TRBJ2-7	TGTGCCAGTAGTCTAGCGGGGGGCTCCTACGAGCAGTACTTC	CASSLAGGSYEQYF
13	-	TRBD1	TRBV18	TRBJ1-2	TGTGCCAGCTCGTTGGGACAGGGTGATGGCTACACCTTC	CASSLGQGDGYTF
14	-	-	TRBV5-4	TRBJ2-7	TGTGCCAGCAGCTTTTGGGGGCCGACCTACGAGCAGTACTTC	CASSFWGPTYEQYF
14	-	TRBD1	TRBV30	TRBJ1-1	TGTGCCTGGACGGGGACAGGGGAGGACACTGAAGCTTTCTTT	CAWTGTGEDTEAFF
12	-	TRBD1	TRBV30	TRBJ1-2	TGTGCCTGGAACCCAGGGGGGTATGGCTACACCTTC	CAWNPGGYGYTF
14	-	TRBD1	TRBV2	TRBJ1-2	TGTGCCAGCAGGCCGGGACAGGCCATCTATGGCTACACCTTC	CASRPGQAIYGYTF
17	-	-	TRBV7-2	TRBJ2-1	TGTGCCAGCAGCTTAGTCCCTACAGGCCTTTCCTACAATGAGCAATTCTTC	CASSLVPTGLSYNEQFF
15	-	-	TRBV9	TRBJ1-2	TGTGCCAGCAGCCTGGCGTCCGGGACACGAGAGGGCTACACCTTC	CASSLASGTREGYTF
12	-	-	TRBV28	TRBJ1-1	TGTGCCAGCAGTTTAAACGGAGCTGAAGCTTTCTTT	CASSLNGAEAFF
14	-	-	TRBV19	TRBJ2-2	TGTGCCAGTAGTATACCCGGTGAGACCGGGGAGCTGTTTTTT	CASSIPGETGELFF
13	few	-	TRBV28	TRBJ2-7	TGTGCCAGCAGTTGGACTGTATCCTACGAGCAGTACTTC	CASSWTVSYEQYF
16	-	-	TRBV9	TRBJ2-5	TGTGCCAGCAGCGGGACCTCGGGGGGCGGCCAAGAGACCCAGTACTTC	CASSGTSGGGQETQYF
13	-	TRBD1	TRBV29-1	TRBJ2-7	TGCAGCGTTGAACTGGGGACAGTCGGCGAGCAGTACTTC	CSVELGTVGEQYF
11	-	-	TRBV20-1	TRBJ2-1	TGCAGTGCTAGAGAGGGAGCACCTCAGTTCTTC	CSAREGAPQFF
16	-	-	TRBV18	TRBJ2-1	TGTGCCAGCTCACTTACCGGGGTGAGCTCCTACAATGAGCAGTTCTTC	CASSLTGVSSYNEQFF
14	-	-	TRBV7-2	TRBJ1-1	TGTGCCAGCAGCTTATACAGGGAGAACACTGAAGCTTTCTTT	CASSLYRENTEAFF
13	-	TRBD1	TRBV30	TRBJ1-1	TGTGCCTGGAGTAGACAGGGGGCCTCTGAAGCTTTCTTT	CAWSRQGASEAFF
15	-	TRBD1	TRBV7-9	TRBJ1-1	TGTGCCAGCAGTCGCGGGACAGGGCTGAACACTGAAGCTTTCTTT	CASSRGTGLNTEAFF
13	-	-	TRBV19	TRBJ2-2	TGTGCCAGTAGTAGGAGCCTCACCGGGGAGCTGTTTTTT	CASSRSLTGELFF
11	-	-	TRBV20-1	TRBJ2-7	TGCAGTGTCCCACTTCCCTACGAGCAGTACTTC	CSVPLPYEQYF
18	-	-	TRBV11-2	TRBJ1-6	TGTGCCAGCAGCCGAACAGGGTTTAGGAGCTCCTATAATTCACCCCTCCACTTT	CASSRTGFRSSYNSPLHF
16	-	-	TRBV10-3	TRBJ1-2	TGTGCCATCAGTGACCCTCCCGGGCGACGGGAGGGTGGCTACACCTTC	CAISDPPGRREGGYTF
14	-	TRBD1	TRBV19	TRBJ1-5	TGTGCCAGTAGTGTGACAGGGGCGCAACAGCCCCAGCATTTT	CASSVTGAQQPQHF
11	-	-	TRBV10-1	TRBJ1-4	TGCGCCAGCAGTGATGGAGGGAAACTGTTTTTT	CASSDGGKLFF
22	-	TRBD1	TRBV5-1	TRBJ2-5	TGCGCCAGCAGCTTGGCCCCCCTGCATCTAGCCGGGACAGGGCTGGGGGGAGAGACCCAGTACTTC	CASSLAPLHLAGTGLGGETQYF
16	few	TRBD2	TRBV9	TRBJ2-6	TGTGCCAGCAGCGTGACTAGCGGGTCTGGGGCCAACGTCCTGACTTTC	CASSVTSGSGANVLTF
12	few	-	TRBV4-3	TRBJ1-1	TGCGCCAGCAGCCAAGATGCAGGCTACGCTTTCTTT	CASSQDAGYAFF
15	-	TRBD1	TRBV7-8	TRBJ1-2	TGTGCCAGCAGCTCAGCGGACAGGCCCTCCTATGGCTACACCTTC	CASSSADRPSYGYTF
14	-	-	TRBV5-4	TRBJ1-2	TGTGCCAGCAGCTCTGGGACACGATTATTTGGCTACACCTTC	CASSSGTRLFGYTF
16	-	TRBD1	TRBV7-2	TRBJ2-2	TGTGCCAGCAGGGATAGACAGGGGCGACACACCGGGGAGCTGTTTTTT	CASRDRQGRHTGELFF
15	-	TRBD2	TRBV28	TRBJ2-1	TGTGCCAGCACCGCTCTGGGGGGGGGATACAATGAGCAGTTCTTC	CASTALGGGYNEQFF
15	-	-	TRBV30	TRBJ1-4	TGTGCCTGGAGGCTTAGGGGTGCAACTAATGAAAAACTGTTTTTT	CAWRLRGATNEKLFF
14	-	TRBD1	TRBV11-2	TRBJ1-6	TGTGCCAGCAGCTTAGTACAGGGGAATTCACCCCTCCACTTT	CASSLVQGNSPLHF
17	-	TRBD1	TRBV4-1	TRBJ1-3	TGCGCCAGCAGCCAAGATAAGAACAGGGGGCCTGGAAACACCATATATTTT	CASSQDKNRGPGNTIYF
17	-	TRBD1	TRBV7-8	TRBJ1-3	TGTGCCAGCAGCTTAGTCTTCACAGGGGGATATGGAAACACCATATATTTT	CASSLVFTGGYGNTIYF
14	-	TRBD2	TRBV7-9	TRBJ2-7	TGTGCCAGCAGCTTATTCGGGACTAGCTACGAGCAGTACTTC	CASSLFGTSYEQYF
14	few	-	TRBV6-5	TRBJ2-1	TGTGCCAGCAGTTATCGGCGGGCTAGCGCTGAGCAGTTCTTC	CASSYRRASAEQFF
15	-	TRBD1	TRBV28	TRBJ1-2	TGTGCCAGCAGTTTAGTCCGTGACAGGGTGAGAGGCTACACCTTC	CASSLVRDRVRGYTF
18	-	-	TRBV6-1	TRBJ2-2	TGTGCCAGCAGTGTAACAGGGAGCGGGGTTACCAACACCGGGGAGCTGTTTTTT	CASSVTGSGVTNTGELFF